This T cell receptor (beta chain) was documented in a study of T cells in Graves' hyperthyroidism and ophthalmopathy. Study-wide background: Peripheral blood was acquired at first diagnosis, ahead of any therapy whatsoever.

Remarks on this clonotype: Its specificity is unknown.

Germline assignment: CDR1 SQVTM and CDR2 ANQGSEA. Losses at the gene ends were 5 bases for V and 5 bases for J; bases not matched to a gene: 7. This CDR3 is built from 14 residues. Findings and limits, study-wide: Classification by a 13 V-J model distinguished ophthalmopathy from stable hyperthyroidism. Median prediction lead before ophthalmopathy onset was around 6.9 months with the model.

RNA transcripts provided the source from which TCR beta CDR3 regions were amplified. HTBI primers drove first-round RT-PCR of the TCR CDR3. Via MiXCR, TCRdb re-called the multiplex PCR reads, giving one row per CDR3 protein. Of around 760,000 distinct CDR3 sequences listed, about 35% are singletons. The receptor was derived from a woman in her thirties or forties with Graves' hyperthyroidism. The gene calls are TRBV29-1 and TRBJ2-1; 9 nucleotides agree with TRBD2. Sequencing input: blood. CDR3 sequence (DNA): TGCAGCGTTAGTAGCGGGAGTTGGGACAATGAGCAGTTCTTC. It translates to CSVSSGSWDNEQFF.